This T cell receptor (beta chain) comes out of a study of chemoradiotherapy in HPV16-positive cancers (dated by TCRdb to between 2021 and 2022). Background on the whole study: Functional T-cell assays on cells from two HPV16-positive patients defined candidate HPV-specific T-cell clones and common TCR motifs. The study asked whether T-cell immunity to the HPV oncoproteins E6 and E7 changes during chemoradiotherapy and whether this immunity affects survival. Next, the candidate HPV-specific TCRs and motifs were followed in TCR repertoires from over 85 patients with HPV-related cancers.

For this clone: What antigen it recognizes has not been identified. Base qualities are not at hand, and no much larger clone is one base apart.

Repertoires were sampled repeatedly over the course of chemoradiotherapy so that clonal expansion in the tumor microenvironment could be followed. From the cysteine up to the phenylalanine, the CDR3 has a length of 16 residues. Only the CDR3 part of the read is kept: 48 bases, read in frame from the first base. The V end loses 2 bases and the J end loses 1 base, and a stretch of 14 bases separates them. CDR1 SNHLY and CDR2 FYNNEI were looked up in the germline V gene. The research as a whole found: Expansion of candidate HPV-specific clones and E7-related TCR motifs was observed in the tumor microenvironment during treatment, whereas no such expansion was observed for non-HPV-specific T cells. In HPV16-positive patients, expansion of HPV-responsive T cells during chemoradiotherapy was associated with improved recurrence-free survival. The functional definition of HPV-specific T cells came from only two HPV16-positive patients, and the survival association was reported for HPV16-positive patients.

Library preparation employed the immunoSEQ multiplex PCR assay. The table was pulled from immuneACCESS by TCRdb, which kept in-frame rearrangements only. Such tables lose some clones; where checked, under half of the loss comes from unresolved V genes, and the rest has no known cause. The sample table contains about 11,000 clones; only one count was recorded for 60% to 85% of them. The top ten clonotypes cover roughly 7% of the sample. This material was acquired from a patient who underwent chemoradiotherapy. The rearranged segments are TRBV2 and TRBJ1-1; the D gene identity is not certain. The sequence came from a human donor with HPV-associated anogenital cancer. The DNA is as follows: TGTGCCAGCAGTGAATCGGGCGCTTATGGGAACACTGAAGCTTTCTTT. Translated, this is CASSESGAYGNTEAFF.